A selection of T cell receptor beta chains follows, all from one sample in a study of pediatric ulcerative colitis. Measured with immunoSEQ multiplex PCR; TCRdb has only the in-frame clones, and not every one. Of thousands of clones listed, about 90% are singletons. The sequenced material came from blood. The source of these receptors is a girl aged 5 to 17 who was a control in a study of pediatric ulcerative colitis. The CDR3 runs from the conserved cysteine through the conserved F or W. A D gene is named only where the DNA matches it firmly. For some rows the clone size is stated as once, few or many, or as a class when expanded; others skip it.

TRBV19	.	TRBJ1-5	.	TGTGCCAGTAGTACGGGACGGTTTAGCAATCAGCCCCAGCATTTT	CASSTGRFSNQPQHF
TRBV19	.	TRBJ1-2	.	TGTGCCAGTAGAGGGGTGGCTAACTATGGCTACACCTTC	CASRGVANYGYTF
TRBV11-1	.	TRBJ2-7	.	TGTGCCAGCAGCCGTGGACAGGGGGCTACTAGCGGGATTTACGAGCAGTACTTC	CASSRGQGATSGIYEQYF
TRBV4-1	.	TRBJ2-7	.	TGCGCCAGCAGCCAAGACCGAATAACCTACGAGCAGTACTTC	CASSQDRITYEQYF
TRBV9	once	TRBJ1-2	.	TGTGCCAGCAGTACAGGGAGGAACTATGGCTACACCTTC	CASSTGRNYGYTF
TRBV19	.	TRBJ1-3	.	TGTGCCAGTAGTATCCGGGACGGCTCTGGAAACACCATATATTTT	CASSIRDGSGNTIYF
TRBV11-2	.	TRBJ2-1	TRBD2	TGTGCCAGCAGTTTAAGCGGGACTGGCTACAATGAGCAGTTCTTC	CASSLSGTGYNEQFF
TRBV4-2	few	TRBJ1-2	TRBD1	TGTGCCAGCGCCCTTTCGACAGGGGCGGGCTATGGCTACACCTTC	CASALSTGAGYGYTF
TRBV29-1	few	TRBJ2-7	TRBD1	TGCAGCGTTGGGGGGGACAGGGTCCCCTCCTACGAGCAGTACTTC	CSVGGDRVPSYEQYF
TRBV6-1	few	TRBJ2-7	.	TGTGCCAGCAGTTGGCCAGGGGGGGCCTACGAGCAGTACTTC	CASSWPGGAYEQYF
TRBV28	.	TRBJ1-5	.	TGTGCCAGCACCAATCCCGCAGAGGGCAATCAGCCCCAGCATTTT	CASTNPAEGNQPQHF
TRBV5-4	.	TRBJ1-2	TRBD1	TGTGCCAGCAGCTTGCCGACAGGGGGAAATGGCTACACCTTC	CASSLPTGGNGYTF
TRBV5-1	.	TRBJ1-1	.	TGCGCCAGCAGCTTGGACAGCGCTCGAACTGAAGCTTTCTTT	CASSLDSARTEAFF
TRBV7-8	.	TRBJ2-1	TRBD2	TGTGCCAGCAGCTTAGGACCTCCGGGACTAGCGGGAGTCAATGAGCAGTTCTTC	CASSLGPPGLAGVNEQFF
TRBV28	.	TRBJ1-2	.	TGTGCCAGCAGTGCCCCGGGTCTCCGGGACTATGGCTACACCTTC	CASSAPGLRDYGYTF
TRBV28	.	TRBJ2-3	.	TGTGCCAGCAGCTCCAGTATTCCCTATTTCACAGATACGCAGTATTTT	CASSSSIPYFTDTQYF
TRBV5-1	.	TRBJ2-3	.	TGCGCCAGCAGCGGAGGATGGCAGGGAACAGATACGCAGTATTTT	CASSGGWQGTDTQYF
TRBV5-1	.	TRBJ2-7	TRBD2	TGCGCCAGCAGCGCGACTAGCTTCTACGAGCAGTACTTC	CASSATSFYEQYF
TRBV28	.	TRBJ1-4	.	TGTGCCAGCAGTTTATCTCAGGGTATGAGTGAAAAACTGTTTTTT	CASSLSQGMSEKLFF
TRBV7-2	once	TRBJ2-7	TRBD2	TGTGCCAGCAGCTTAGCTTCTAGCGGACCCTACGAGCAGTACTTC	CASSLASSGPYEQYF
TRBV2	.	TRBJ2-7	.	TGTGCCAGCAGTGAAGAGGACAGCACCTACGAGCAGTACTTC	CASSEEDSTYEQYF
TRBV18	.	TRBJ1-5	.	TGTGCCAGCTCACCAGCGAGACCCGCGGATCAGCCCCAGCATTTT	CASSPARPADQPQHF
TRBV5-6	.	TRBJ2-5	.	TGTGCCAGCAGCTTGGATAGCGAACAAGAGACCCAGTACTTC	CASSLDSEQETQYF
TRBV27	.	TRBJ1-4	.	TGTGCCAGCAGTTTAGGGACCGTTACAGGGAAACTGTTTTTT	CASSLGTVTGKLFF
TRBV5-4	.	TRBJ2-7	.	TGTGCCAGCAGAATGCAGGGCTCCTACGAGCAGTACTTC	CASRMQGSYEQYF
TRBV19	.	TRBJ1-5	TRBD1	TGTGCCAGTAGTTCCCAGGGACAGGGGAGCAATCAGCCCCAGCATTTT	CASSSQGQGSNQPQHF
TRBV30	.	TRBJ2-3	TRBD2	TGTGCCTGGAGAACTAGCGGGAGAAGGGGAGATACGCAGTATTTT	CAWRTSGRRGDTQYF
TRBV18	.	TRBJ1-2	.	TGTGCCAGCTCACCACGGGTAGGGATTATCGATGGCTACACCTTC	CASSPRVGIIDGYTF
TRBV5-5	.	TRBJ1-3	TRBD1	TGTGCCAGCACCAAGGACAGGGGGCTTTCTGGAAACACCATATATTTT	CASTKDRGLSGNTIYF